These 16 T cell receptor beta chains came from one sample sequenced in a study of blood T cell repertoires in COVID-19. This table comes from immunoSEQ multiplex PCR, and its TCRdb copy is limited to in-frame clones, with some not included. Of approximately 470,000 clones listed, 70% to 90% are singletons. Sequencing was performed on peripheral blood. Receptor source: a human donor in a cohort sampled during active COVID-19.

The chain joins TRBV29-1 to TRBJ2-3; 12 bases match TRBD2. With V trimmed by 4 bases and J by 0 bases, 2 bases remained unmatched. The CDR3 is 15 amino acids. The germline V gene encodes CDR1 SQVTM and CDR2 ANQGSEA. The CDR3 loop reads CSVAGTSGSTDTQYF. CDR3 in DNA: TGCAGCGTTGCCGGGACTAGCGGGAGCACAGATACGCAGTATTTT.

This chain links TRBV27 with TRBJ2-5; the match to TRBD1 covers 7 bases. Germline lookup yields CDR1 MNHEY and CDR2 SMNVEV (reference sequence). The CDR3 is made up of 13 amino acids. Trimming at V came to 6 bases and at J to 4 bases, leaving 5 bases not matched to a gene. The CDR3 DNA follows: TGTGCCAGCAGCCGACAGGGACGAGAGACCCAGTACTTC. It yields the protein CASSRQGRETQYF.

J is TRBJ1-2 and V is TRBV5-4; TRBD1 might be the D (6 bases). The CDR3 totals 14 residues. Trimming cost V 4 bases and J 7 bases, with 17 bases left between them. CDR1 and CDR2 from the germline V gene are SGHNT and YYREEE (reference sequence). The CDR3 sequence: CASSPPGAGAGYTF. As DNA, the CDR3 is TGTGCCAGCAGCCCCCCCGGGGCAGGGGCTGGCTACACCTTC.

This clone has more than one count but fewer than ten. V usage is TRBV29-1 and J usage is TRBJ1-2, with 7 positions matching TRBD1. This CDR3 contains 14 residues. V lost 4 bases to trimming and J lost 3 bases; unmatched junction nucleotides: 8. Germline loops: CDR1 SQVTM, CDR2 ANQGSEA. The DNA for the CDR3 is TGCAGCGTTGCCCGGGACAGAAACTACTATGGCTACACCTTC. Protein product: CSVARDRNYYGYTF.

V and J are TRBV3-1 (or the pseudogene TRBV3-2) and TRBJ1-1; a possible D gene is TRBD1 (6 bases). V lost 4 bases and J lost 4, with 16 bases in between. Germline V gene lookup returns CDR1 LGHDT and CDR2 YNNKEL (reference sequence). This CDR3 is 15 amino acids long. CDR3 protein: CASSPPGGAGTEAFF. DNA for the CDR3: TGTGCCAGCAGCCCTCCGGGGGGCGCCGGCACTGAAGCTTTCTTT.

The genes are TRBV19 and TRBJ1-5; D remains ambiguous. The V end was cut by 6 bases, the J end by 6 bases, with 18 bases between. Germline assignment: CDR1 LNHDA and CDR2 SQIVND (reference sequence). This CDR3 contains 15 residues. The chain's CDR3 is CASRLLRPGSQPQHF. As DNA, the CDR3 is TGTGCCAGTAGGCTGTTGAGACCAGGTAGTCAGCCCCAGCATTTT.

A remark on this clone: Other DNA sequences within the sample encode an identical CDR3. The chain has TRBV19 and TRBJ1-5, with TRBD1 as a possible D gene (5 bases). Germline values: CDR1 LNHDA, CDR2 SQIVND (reference sequence). Trimming removed 3 bases from V and 1 base from J, with 7 bases in between. The CDR3 spans 14 residues. CDR3 in DNA: TGTGCCAGTAGTATTGGGGGGAGCAATCAGCCCCAGCATTTT. This codes for CASSIGGSNQPQHF.

The V gene is TRBV9, the J gene TRBJ2-3; D perhaps matches TRBD2 (6 bases). Per germline, CDR1 SGDLS and CDR2 YYNGEE. The CDR3 length is 16 residues. V shed 0 bases and J shed 2 bases, with 13 bases lying between them. The CDR3 reads CASSVVEGGYTDTQYF. The CDR3, as DNA: TGTGCCAGCAGCGTAGTAGAGGGAGGTTACACAGATACGCAGTATTTT.

The chain combines TRBV6-2 or TRBV6-3 with TRBJ1-6; tentative D call: TRBD1 (6 bases). V lost 0 bases, J lost 7 bases, and 19 bases lay in between. Germline V gives CDR1 MNHEY, CDR2 SVGEGT. The CDR3 covers 18 residues. CDR3 amino acids: CASSYSLGDNPRNSPLHF. DNA for the CDR3: TGTGCCAGCAGTTACTCGCTAGGGGACAATCCGAGAAATTCACCCCTCCACTTT.

The V call is TRBV6-4, the J call TRBJ2-2; 9 bases are a match to TRBD2. The CDR3 runs to 15 residues. Germline V CDR1 and CDR2: MRHNA, SNTAGT. The V segment lost 4 bases and the J segment 3 bases; nucleotides outside the gene matches: 3. CDR3 region: CASSVLAGYTGELFF. In nucleotides, the CDR3 is TGTGCCAGCAGTGTTCTAGCGGGGTACACCGGGGAGCTGTTTTTT.

The gene calls are TRBV6-5 and TRBJ1-2; 8 bases line up with TRBD1. The CDR3 covers 13 residues. J lost 8 bases, V lost 6 bases, and 8 bases had no gene match. Germline V gene lookup returns CDR1 MNHEY and CDR2 SVGAGI. The CDR3 region has the DNA TGTGCCAGCAGCCCGACAGGGGCGGGGGGCTACACCTTC. Residues: CASSPTGAGGYTF.

The chain links TRBV5-8 to TRBJ1-5; D is unresolved. The V gene's germline CDR1 is SGHTS and CDR2 YDEGEE. Between the trimmed V and J ends, which lost 1 base and 1 base, there was a span of 9 bases. The CDR3 totals 15 residues. CDR3 nucleotides: TGTGCCAGCAGCTTGATCTATCGGAGCAATCAGCCCCAGCATTTT. It is translated as CASSLIYRSNQPQHF.

In its sample, this clone was seen a few times. The chain combines TRBV6-2 or TRBV6-3 with TRBJ2-1, with TRBD2 matching over 13 bases. The CDR3 length is 15 residues. Trimming took 5 bases from V and 3 from J; bases not matched to a gene: 1. Germline CDR1 and CDR2: MNHEY and SVGEGT. The CDR3 DNA is TGTGCCAGCAGTCGGACTAGCGGGAGCTACAATGAGCAGTTCTTC. Amino acid sequence: CASSRTSGSYNEQFF.

The J gene is TRBJ1-4, the V gene TRBV15, with 9 nucleotides matching TRBD1. This CDR3 region has 15 residues. The V gene's germline CDR1 is LNHNV and CDR2 YYDKDF (reference sequence). V lost 1 base and J lost 8; bases outside the gene matches: 5. This CDR3 reads CATSRGDREQEKLFF. In DNA, the CDR3 is TGTGCCACCAGCAGAGGGGACAGGGAGCAAGAAAAACTGTTTTTT.

This chain joins TRBV24-1 and TRBJ2-7, with D perhaps TRBD2 (5 bases). This CDR3 spans 13 amino acids. The V gene lost 1 base and the J gene lost 5 bases, with 8 bases spanning the gap. Germline V gene lookup returns CDR1 KGHDR and CDR2 SFDVKD. Written as DNA, the CDR3 is TGTGCCACCAGTGATTTTGGAGGCAACGAGCAGTACTTC. Protein product: CATSDFGGNEQYF.

This sequence joins TRBV2 and TRBJ2-1; the match to TRBD1 covers 7 bases. V trimming: 7 bases; J trimming: 7 bases; junction bases outside the gene matches: 10. The CDR3 loop spans 14 amino acids. Germline V gives CDR1 SNHLY, CDR2 FYNNEI. In DNA, the CDR3 is TGTGCCAGCATGGAAGGGGGCTTAGTGAATGAGCAGTTCTTC. The encoded protein is CASMEGGLVNEQFF.